Following are 26 T cell receptor beta chains from one sample sequenced in a study of blood T cell repertoires in COVID-19. Some clones are missing from TCRdb's copy, which holds only in-frame ones; the method was immunoSEQ multiplex PCR. This sample yields a few hundred thousand clones, of which approximately 92% are seen a single time; 1% belongs to the top ten. Sequencing used PBMCs or T cells enriched from blood (not recorded which). These receptors all come from a man aged 18 to 35 who had recovered from COVID-19.

The J gene is TRBJ2-7, the V gene TRBV11-2, with a weak D call TRBD1 (7 bases). Between the trimmed V and J ends, which lost 8 bases and 0 bases, there was a span of 11 bases. Germline CDR1 SGHAT, CDR2 FQNNGV. This CDR3 has 13 amino acids. The chain's CDR3 is CASAGGSSYEQYF. CDR3 in DNA: TGTGCCAGCGCAGGGGGGAGCTCCTACGAGCAGTACTTC. The whole variable domain, remainder taken from reference TRBV11-2 and TRBJ2-7, is EAGVAQSPRYKIIEKRQSVAFWCNPISGHATLYWYQQILGQGPKLLIQFQNNGVVDDSQLPKDRFSAERLKGVDSTLKIQPAKLEDSAVYLCASAGGSSYEQYFGPGTRLTVT.

Note on this clone: A read error may account for a junction end that differs from germline. V is TRBV7-9 and J is TRBJ2-1; 7 bases fit TRBD2. The length of the CDR3 is 16 residues. Germline-derived CDR1 and CDR2 are SEHNR and FQNEAQ (reference sequence). For the CDR3, the DNA is TGTGCCAGCAGCCTAGCGCGGGGGATTACGTACAATGAGCAGTTCTTC. Protein: CASSLARGITYNEQFF.

The V call is TRBV4-1, the J call TRBJ2-1; 8 bases line up with TRBD1. J lost 5 bases, V lost 4 bases, and 10 bases had no gene match. CDR1 and CDR2 from the germline V gene are MGHRA and YSYEKL. The CDR3 is 16 residues long. CDR3 nucleotides: TGCGCCAGCAGCCCCGTGGGACAGGTTCTTAACAATGAGCAGTTCTTC. Translating it yields CASSPVGQVLNNEQFF.

The chain combines TRBV3-1 (or the pseudogene TRBV3-2) with TRBJ1-1; 9 bases match TRBD1. Trimming took 1 base from V and 7 from J; bases not matched to a gene: 4. The CDR3 extends over 14 amino acids. The germline V gene encodes CDR1 LGHDT and CDR2 YNNKEL (reference sequence). The CDR3 sequence: CASSQVQGAGEAFF. The CDR3 DNA follows: TGTGCCAGCAGCCAAGTACAGGGGGCGGGTGAAGCTTTCTTT.

The gene calls are TRBV5-6 and TRBJ2-7, with TRBD2 matching over 9 bases. The CDR3 consists of 14 residues. Germline CDR1 and CDR2: SGHDT and YYEEEE. J was trimmed by 4 bases and V by 1 base; bases with no gene match: 3. The CDR3: CASSLSGGNYEQYF. CDR3 bases: TGTGCCAGCAGCTTGAGCGGGGGGAATTACGAGCAGTACTTC. The full variable domain, in which reference TRBV5-6 and TRBJ2-7 provide the parts outside the CDR3, is DAGVTQSPTHLIKTRGQQVTLRCSPKSGHDTVSWYQQALGQGPQFIFQYYEEEERQRGNFPDRFSGHQFPNYSSELNVNALLLGDSALYLCASSLSGGNYEQYFGPGTRLTVT.

The chain joins TRBV28 to TRBJ2-6; D is ambiguous. This CDR3 comprises 17 residues. Trimming cost V 1 base and J 4 bases, with 14 bases left between them. Germline lookup yields CDR1 MDHEN and CDR2 SYDVKM. The CDR3 sequence: CASSLLRAGWGANVLTF. The CDR3 region has the DNA TGTGCCAGCAGTTTATTAAGAGCCGGGTGGGGGGCCAACGTCCTGACTTTC.

With respect to this clone: The same CDR3 can be traced to other DNA sequences in this sample. The chain couples TRBV4-2 to TRBJ1-6; TRBD1 agrees at 7 bases. The CDR3 covers 14 residues. Germline-derived CDR1 and CDR2 are LGHNA and YNFKEQ. With 1 base clipped from V and 9 bases from J, the junction kept 3 bases outside the gene matches. CDR3 region: CASSQAQGGSPLHF. In nucleotides, the CDR3 is TGTGCCAGCAGCCAAGCTCAGGGGGGTTCACCCCTCCACTTT.

This clone came up once. CDR3 in DNA: TGTGCCAGTAGTTTCTCAGGGGAACGCAATCAGCCCCAGCATTTT. Protein: CASSFSGERNQPQHF. V usage is TRBV19 and J usage is TRBJ1-5; weak D call: TRBD1 (6 bases). Trimming left V 5 bases short and J 2 bases short, with 13 bases between. The CDR3 spans 15 residues. Germline CDR1 LNHDA, CDR2 SQIVND (reference sequence).

This clone was detected ten times or more. The J gene is TRBJ2-4, the V gene TRBV4-1; D possibly corresponds to TRBD2 (6 bases). Germline CDR1 and CDR2: MGHRA and YSYEKL. The V end lost 0 bases, the J end lost 8 bases, and 14 bases lay between the germline ends. This CDR3 has 15 amino acids. This chain's CDR3 is CASSQEGSGVDIQYF. CDR3 nucleotide sequence: TGCGCCAGCAGCCAAGAGGGGTCGGGAGTGGACATTCAGTACTTC.

The chain carries TRBV6-5 and TRBJ2-1, with TRBD1 as a possible D gene (5 bases). The CDR3 runs 15 residues. V dropped 6 bases and J dropped 4 bases, with 16 bases sitting between them. Germline assignment: CDR1 MNHEY and CDR2 SVGAGI. The CDR3 reads CASSRQGTAYNEQFF. CDR3 sequence (DNA): TGTGCCAGCAGCAGGCAGGGAACCGCGTACAATGAGCAGTTCTTC.

The gene calls are TRBV5-1 and TRBJ2-3; TRBD1 might be the D (5 bases). Germline assignment: CDR1 SGHRS and CDR2 YFSETQ. Trimming cost V 0 bases and J 3 bases, with 14 bases left between them. This CDR3 has 16 amino acids. CDR3 protein: CASSLGGSHPTDTQYF. The CDR3 nucleotides read TGCGCCAGCAGCTTGGGGGGCTCCCACCCAACAGATACGCAGTATTTT.

This chain joins TRBV6-2 or TRBV6-3 and TRBJ1-2; maybe TRBD1 (6 bases). CDR1 and CDR2 (germline): MNHEY, SVGEGT. The germline V and J ends were trimmed by 4 bases and 7 bases, with 10 bases remaining between them. This CDR3 comprises 12 residues. DNA of the CDR3: TGTGCCAGCAGTTTCGGGACAACTGGCTACACCTTC. It codes for CASSFGTTGYTF.

The genes are TRBV9 and TRBJ2-5, with D hard to call. This CDR3 contains 15 residues. Trimming cost V 4 bases and J 3 bases, with 16 bases left between them. Germline V gene data show CDR1 as SGDLS and CDR2 as YYNGEE. DNA for the CDR3: TGTGCCAGCAGCCCTGACACCCGAAGGAAAGAGACCCAGTACTTC. Its translation: CASSPDTRRKETQYF. The full variable domain, completed using reference TRBV9 and TRBJ2-5, is DSGVTQTPKHLITATGQRVTLRCSPRSGDLSVYWYQQSLDQGLQFLIQYYNGEERAKGNILERFSAQQFPDLHSELNLSSLELGDSALYFCASSPDTRRKETQYFGPGTRLLVL.

V is TRBV27 and J is TRBJ2-1; perhaps TRBD1 as D (6 bases). Trimming took 6 bases from V and 1 from J, leaving 10 bases between them. Germline CDR1 MNHEY, CDR2 SMNVEV (reference sequence). The CDR3 is made up of 14 amino acids. DNA for the CDR3: TGTGCCAGCAGAAAACAGGGATCCTACAATGAGCAGTTCTTC. It specifies CASRKQGSYNEQFF.

Turning to this clone: The sample holds other DNA sequences that translate to the same CDR3. The V and J genes are TRBV5-1 and TRBJ1-4, with 7 bases that match TRBD1. Per the germline V gene, CDR1 is SGHRS and CDR2 is YFSETQ. The CDR3 sequence is 16 residues long. V was pared by 4 bases and J by 1 base, with 7 bases of the junction left unmatched. The CDR3 DNA reads TGCGCCAGCAGCCTAGGTCAGGGGGGAACTAATGAAAAACTGTTTTTT. Amino acid sequence: CASSLGQGGTNEKLFF.

The rearrangement uses TRBV7-9 and TRBJ1-2, with D unresolved. This CDR3 spans 11 amino acids. The germline CDR1 and CDR2 sequences are SEHNR and FQNEAQ (reference sequence). Trimming took 7 bases from V and 7 from J, leaving 10 bases between them. The CDR3 here is CASIRRGGYTF. The CDR3 bases are TGTGCCAGCATCCGGCGGGGTGGCTACACCTTC.

The chain recombines TRBV3-1 (or the pseudogene TRBV3-2) with TRBJ2-7; TRBD1 matches at 8 bases. The CDR3 is made up of 14 amino acids. CDR1 and CDR2 (germline): LGHDT, YNNKEL (reference sequence). V gave up 1 base and J gave up 1 base; unmatched junction bases: 0. CDR3 protein: CASSQGTGSYEQYF. In DNA form, the CDR3 reads TGTGCCAGCAGCCAAGGGACAGGGTCCTACGAGCAGTACTTC.

The chain combines TRBV6-1 with TRBJ1-2; 7 positions agree with TRBD1. This CDR3 is built from 14 residues. The V gene end was trimmed by 0 bases and the J gene end by 8 bases; junction bases not matched to a gene: 6. Germline-derived CDR1 and CDR2 are MNHNS and SASEGT. The CDR3 reads CASSEAPQGVGYTF. The CDR3 DNA reads TGTGCCAGCAGTGAAGCGCCCCAGGGGGTAGGCTACACCTTC.

This chain connects TRBV11-2 to TRBJ2-7, with a possible D match to TRBD2 (5 bases). The V and J ends lost 5 bases and 2 bases respectively, with 19 bases between them. The CDR3 runs to 16 residues. Germline loops: CDR1 SGHAT, CDR2 FQNNGV. The CDR3 nucleotides read TGTGCCAGCAGCAACGCCCCTCGGGGTAGGGCCTACGAGCAGTACTTC. It encodes CASSNAPRGRAYEQYF.

This chain joins TRBV3-1 (or the pseudogene TRBV3-2) and TRBJ1-1; TRBD1 might be the D (5 bases). V lost 4 bases, J lost 5 bases, and 11 bases lay in between. CDR1 and CDR2 (germline): LGHDT, YNNKEL (reference sequence). This CDR3 comprises 13 residues. CDR3 protein: CASSLVRGTEAFF. DNA of the CDR3: TGTGCCAGCAGCCTGGTAAGGGGAACTGAAGCTTTCTTT.

The chain joins TRBV5-5 to TRBJ1-2; D not certain. Germline assignment: CDR1 SGHKS and CDR2 YYEKEE (reference sequence). This CDR3 is built from 14 residues. Trimming shortened V by 6 bases and J by 6 bases, and 18 bases separated the two germline ends. The CDR3 region is CASNPPNRGDGYTF. CDR3 sequence (DNA): TGTGCCAGCAATCCACCAAATCGGGGAGATGGCTACACCTTC.

In nucleotides, the CDR3 is TGTGCCAGTATCGAACGAGGGAACACTGAAGCTTTCTTT. This gives the protein CASIERGNTEAFF. This rearrangement joins TRBV6-5 to TRBJ1-1; the D is unclear. The CDR3 spans 13 residues. The germline V gene has CDR1 MNHEY and CDR2 SVGAGI. V was cut by 9 bases and J by 1 base, with 12 bases left in between.

The J gene is TRBJ2-7, the V gene TRBV5-1; perhaps TRBD2 as D (6 bases). This CDR3 spans 16 amino acids. CDR1 is SGHRS, CDR2 YFSETQ, per germline. The V gene lost 0 bases and the J gene lost 8 bases, with 21 bases spanning the gap. In nucleotides, the CDR3 is TGCGCCAGCAGCTTGGTATTCGCGGGGCTGACGGAAAAGCAGTACTTC. Its translation is CASSLVFAGLTEKQYF.

The chain has TRBV9 and TRBJ1-2; a possible D gene is TRBD1 (6 bases). Germline assignment: CDR1 SGDLS and CDR2 YYNGEE. The CDR3 contains 16 residues. Trimming took off 0 bases at V and 1 base at J, with 13 bases between the two ends. CDR3 nucleotide sequence: TGTGCCAGCAGCGTAGGAGGGGGTACCATTAACTATGGCTACACCTTC. Its protein is CASSVGGGTINYGYTF.

V and J are TRBV27 and TRBJ1-1; TRBD1 is a possible D gene (6 bases). V lost 6 bases to trimming and J lost 1 base, with 15 bases between them. Looked up from germline, CDR1 is MNHEY and CDR2 is SMNVEV (reference sequence). This CDR3 comprises 15 residues. The CDR3 DNA sequence: TGTGCCAGCAGACTTACCCCGGGACAGAACACTGAAGCTTTCTTT. This encodes CASRLTPGQNTEAFF.

The J gene is TRBJ1-1, the V gene TRBV19, with TRBD1 matching over 8 bases. Germline CDR1 LNHDA, CDR2 SQIVND (reference sequence). Trimming removed 0 bases from V and 10 bases from J; junction bases left unmatched: 16. This CDR3 comprises 17 residues. In DNA form, the CDR3 reads TGTGCCAGTAGTATAGATAGCGTTATTGGCACAGGGGGTAGAGCTTTCTTT. Translating it yields CASSIDSVIGTGGRAFF. The whole variable domain, remainder taken from reference TRBV19 and TRBJ1-1, is DGGITQSPKYLFRKEGQNVTLSCEQNLNHDAMYWYRQDPGQGLRLIYYSQIVNDFQKGDIAEGYSVSREKKESFPLTVTSAQKNPTAFYLCASSIDSVIGTGGRAFFGQGTRLTVV.